The 20 T cell receptor beta chains in this list originate from one sample, sequenced in a study of blood T cells in healthy people across ages. Primers used in a second PCR of roughly 7 to 11 cycles were a sample-barcoded 5' primer and a J-beta primer mix. TCRdb used MiXCR to reprocess the 5' RACE reads, holding one entry per CDR3 protein. The data contain about 290,000 distinct CDR3 sequences, less than 30% of them singletons. Sequenced input: blood. The receptors here all came from a woman aged 70-85 years in good health.

The chain links TRBV5-1 to TRBJ2-1; 7 positions agree with TRBD2. Germline loops: CDR1 SGHRS, CDR2 YFSETQ. V dropped 3 bases and J dropped 2; count of bases not matched to a gene: 5. This CDR3 region has 15 residues. The CDR3 nucleotides read TGCGCCAGCAGCTGGGCGGGAGTAGCCTACAATGAGCAGTTCTTC. Its translation: CASSWAGVAYNEQFF.

This clonotype was seen more than once but under ten times. The rearrangement uses TRBV29-1 and TRBJ1-2; no definite D call. The CDR3 spans 13 residues. V was pared by 3 bases and J by 9 bases, with 17 bases between. Germline V gene data show CDR1 as SQVTM and CDR2 as ANQGSEA. The CDR3 protein is CSVDDSVQSSYTF. The CDR3 region has the DNA TGCAGCGTTGACGATTCGGTCCAGAGCAGCTACACCTTC.

This clonotype was seen a handful of times. The rearrangement uses TRBV20-1 and TRBJ1-1; no firm D call. Trimming pared 3 bases from V and 1 base from J, leaving 6 bases between. The germline gives CDR1 DFQATT, CDR2 SNEGSKA (reference sequence). This CDR3 has 12 amino acids. CDR3 bases: TGCAGTGCTAGGCCTCAGAACACTGAAGCTTTCTTT. Its protein product is CSARPQNTEAFF.

The chain couples TRBV4-3 to TRBJ2-1; 9 bases line up with TRBD2. CDR3 length equals 16 residues. Losses at the gene ends were 2 bases for V and 1 base for J; bases not matched to a gene: 3. CDR1 is LGHNA and CDR2 is YSLEER in the germline V gene. The CDR3 DNA is TGCGCCAGCAGCCAACAAAGCGGGAGGTCCTACAATGAGCAGTTCTTC. Its protein is CASSQQSGRSYNEQFF.

The chain uses TRBV20-1 and TRBJ2-5; D is ambiguous. The assigned J gene may be wrong: the sequence end matches TRBJ2-7 better. The germline CDR1 and CDR2 sequences are DFQATT and SNEGSKA (reference sequence). The CDR3 contains 15 residues. CDR3 protein: CSALHTELNSYEQYF. The DNA of the CDR3 is TGCAGTGCTCTGCACACAGAACTAAATTCCTACGAGCAGTACTTC.

The V and J genes are TRBV27 and TRBJ1-5, with TRBD1 as a possible D gene (5 bases). The V gene's germline CDR1 is MNHEY and CDR2 SMNVEV (reference sequence). This CDR3 spans 14 amino acids. Trimming pared 8 bases from V and 5 bases from J, leaving 16 bases between. The CDR3 DNA sequence: TGTGCCAGCGGGCGAGGGGTGGATTATCAGCCCCAGCATTTT. Its translation: CASGRGVDYQPQHF.

This rearrangement joins TRBV6-6 to TRBJ2-3, with no clear D. The CDR3 has 14 amino acids. The V and J ends lost 7 bases and 3 bases respectively, with 14 bases between them. Looked up from germline, CDR1 is MNHNY and CDR2 is SVGAGI (reference sequence). The CDR3 coding sequence is TGTGCCAGCATTTATGGCGGCCGAACAGATACGCAGTATTTT. Translation: CASIYGGRTDTQYF.

This clonotype was counted a few times. The gene calls are TRBV18 and TRBJ1-5; D is unresolved. V lost 5 bases to trimming and J lost 7 bases, with 18 bases between them. The CDR3 consists of 15 residues. CDR1 KGHSH and CDR2 LQKENI come from the germline V gene. The CDR3 DNA sequence: TGTGCCAGCTCAGAATCCGGTGCCCCGGGACAGCCCCAGCATTTT. As protein: CASSESGAPGQPQHF.

The J gene is TRBJ1-6, the V gene TRBV4-3; 7 bases are a match to TRBD1. CDR1 and CDR2 (germline): LGHNA, YSLEER. V dropped 0 bases and J dropped 5; count of bases not matched to a gene: 7. This CDR3 is 17 amino acids long. CDR3: CASSQDPGGTDNSPLHF. CDR3 bases: TGCGCCAGCAGCCAAGATCCCGGCGGGACAGATAATTCACCCCTCCACTTT.

V usage is TRBV6-2 or TRBV6-3 and J usage is TRBJ2-2; D may be TRBD2 (6 bases). The CDR3 extends over 14 amino acids. V was shortened by 0 bases and J by 5 bases, with 7 bases between the two germline ends. CDR1 is MNHEY and CDR2 is SVGEGT in the germline V gene. The CDR3 loop is CASSYSGGTGELFF. CDR3 in DNA: TGTGCCAGCAGTTACTCGGGGGGAACCGGGGAGCTGTTTTTT.

This clonotype was counted between two and nine times. The J gene is TRBJ1-6, the V gene TRBV2; perhaps TRBD1 as D (6 bases). V gave up 2 bases and J gave up 10 bases, with 18 bases separating them. The CDR3 has 16 amino acids. CDR1 is SNHLY, CDR2 FYNNEI, per germline. The DNA of the CDR3 is TGTGCCAGCAGTGAATGGCAGGGCGAGGGGGACTCACCCCTCCACTTT. Its protein is CASSEWQGEGDSPLHF.

The chain is built from TRBV24-1 and TRBJ2-1; D may be TRBD1 (6 bases). The length of the CDR3 is 15 residues. Trimming removed 2 bases from V and 7 bases from J, with 14 bases in between. The germline V gene has CDR1 KGHDR and CDR2 SFDVKD. The CDR3 reads CATSDSPGVANEQFF. The CDR3 DNA reads TGTGCCACCAGTGATTCGCCAGGGGTGGCGAATGAGCAGTTCTTC.

The V call is TRBV28, the J call TRBJ2-1; the D gene is possibly TRBD1 (5 bases). The CDR3 runs to 14 residues. Germline CDR1 and CDR2: MDHEN and SYDVKM. Trimming took off 2 bases at V and 5 bases at J, with 10 bases between the two ends. CDR3 sequence: CASSLQGIDNEQFF. CDR3 sequence (DNA): TGTGCCAGCAGTTTACAGGGAATTGACAATGAGCAGTTCTTC. Drawing the rest from reference TRBV28 and TRBJ2-1, the complete variable domain is DVKVTQSSRYLVKRTGEKVFLECVQDMDHENMFWYRQDPGLGLRLIYFSYDVKMKEKGDIPEGYSVSREKKERFSLILESASTNQTSMYLCASSLQGIDNEQFFGPGTRLTVL.

This clonotype was seen a few times. Here the CDR3 reads CASNGLAGYRQETQYF. CDR3 sequence (DNA): TGTGCCAGCAATGGGCTAGCGGGCTATAGACAAGAGACCCAGTACTTC. The chain uses TRBV2 and TRBJ2-1; TRBD2 matches at 8 bases. The J call is doubtful: the DNA matches TRBJ2-5 better. The germline V gene encodes CDR1 SNHLY and CDR2 FYNNEI. CDR3 length: 16 residues.

The rearrangement uses TRBV11-1 and TRBJ2-1, with TRBD2 matching 7 bases. V dropped 0 bases and J dropped 0; count of bases not matched to a gene: 8. The V gene's germline CDR1 is SGHAT and CDR2 FQDESV (reference sequence). The CDR3 length is 18 residues. The CDR3: CASSLAMTSRSSYNEQFF. CDR3 DNA sequence: TGTGCCAGCAGCTTAGCTATGACTAGCCGTAGCTCCTACAATGAGCAGTTCTTC.

Note on this clonotype: This may arise from a read error, as a much more abundant clone is one base away. The J gene is TRBJ2-3, the V gene TRBV10-3; possibly TRBD2 for D (6 bases). Per germline, CDR1 ENHRY and CDR2 SYGVKD. CDR3 length equals 13 residues. The CDR3 bases are TGTGCCACCAGTGGAGGGAGCGCAGATACGCAGTATTTT. Protein product: CATSGGSADTQYF.

The rearrangement joins TRBV20-1 to TRBJ2-2; possible D gene TRBD1, 5 bases. Looked up from germline, CDR1 is DFQATT and CDR2 is SNEGSKA (reference sequence). The CDR3 consists of 14 residues. V was cut by 1 base and J by 6 bases, with 12 bases left in between. Here the CDR3 DNA reads TGCAGTGCTAGAGGTCCGACAGCTCCCGGGGAGCTGTTTTTT. Its protein product is CSARGPTAPGELFF.

In this sample, this clonotype turned up a few times. This chain connects TRBV28 to TRBJ2-3; the D gene is possibly TRBD2 (6 bases). V shed 4 bases and J shed 6 bases, with 17 bases lying between them. The germline gives CDR1 MDHEN, CDR2 SYDVKM. This CDR3 has 15 residues. CDR3 sequence reads: CASSSDRRVSDTQYF. Written as DNA, the CDR3 is TGTGCCAGCAGTTCCGATAGGAGGGTATCGGATACGCAGTATTTT.

A few counts support this clonotype. The chain recombines TRBV20-1 with TRBJ2-4; TRBD1 or TRBD2 may be the D gene (5 bases each). Germline CDR1 DFQATT, CDR2 SNEGSKA (reference sequence). CDR3 length: 14 residues. Trimming left V 5 bases short and J 0 bases short, with 11 bases between. CDR3 sequence reads: CSARDGLAKNIQYF. The CDR3 DNA is TGCAGTGCTCGGGACGGACTAGCCAAAAACATTCAGTACTTC.

The V and J genes are TRBV29-1 and TRBJ1-4; no clear D. Trimming removed 7 bases at V and 5 bases at J, with 14 bases between. The CDR3 sequence is 13 residues long. Germline V gene lookup returns CDR1 SQVTM and CDR2 ANQGSEA. The chain's CDR3 is CSALVSPNEKLFF. The CDR3 DNA reads TGCAGCGCGTTGGTGTCCCCAAATGAAAAACTGTTTTTT. Variable domain in full (rest from reference TRBV29-1 and TRBJ1-4): SAVISQKPSRDICQRGTSLTIQCQVDSQVTMMFWYRQQPGQSLTLIATANQGSEATYESGFVIDKFPISRPNLTFSTLTVSNMSPEDSSIYLCSALVSPNEKLFFGSGTQLSVL.